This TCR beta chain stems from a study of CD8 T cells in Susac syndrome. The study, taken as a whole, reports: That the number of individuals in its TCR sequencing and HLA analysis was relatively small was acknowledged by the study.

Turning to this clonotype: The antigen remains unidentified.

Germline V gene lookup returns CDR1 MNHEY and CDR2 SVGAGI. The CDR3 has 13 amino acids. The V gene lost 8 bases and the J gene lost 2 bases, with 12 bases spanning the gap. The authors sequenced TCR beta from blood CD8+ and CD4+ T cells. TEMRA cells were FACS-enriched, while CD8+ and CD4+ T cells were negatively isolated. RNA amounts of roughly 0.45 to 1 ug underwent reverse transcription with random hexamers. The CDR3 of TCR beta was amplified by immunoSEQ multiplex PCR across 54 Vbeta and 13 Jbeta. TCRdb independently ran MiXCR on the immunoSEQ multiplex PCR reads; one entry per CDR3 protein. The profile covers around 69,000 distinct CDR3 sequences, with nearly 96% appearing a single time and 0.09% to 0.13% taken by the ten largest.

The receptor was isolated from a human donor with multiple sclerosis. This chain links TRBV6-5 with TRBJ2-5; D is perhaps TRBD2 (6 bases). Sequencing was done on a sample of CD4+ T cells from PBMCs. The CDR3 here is CASGAGIQETQYF. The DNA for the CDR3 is TGTGCCAGCGGGGCGGGAATACAAGAGACCCAGTACTTC.